This is a list of T cell receptor beta chains from one sample in a study of T cell responses to AZD1222 COVID-19 vaccine. The repertoire was sequenced with immunoSEQ multiplex PCR; TCRdb's copy has only in-frame clones and lacks some. The table has roughly 70,000 clones, 70% to 90% seen once; the top ten hold 1% to 1.5%. The specimen comprised peripheral blood, sampled 28 days after the second AZD1222 dose. The receptors were sampled from an adult who received the AZD1222 COVID-19 vaccine. Both conserved end residues are part of each CDR3. Fields, in order: D gene, V gene, J gene, clone size, CDR3 DNA, CDR3 protein. The D gene is left open where the match is weak. Clone size is shown for a subset of rows, as once, few, many or a class of expanded clone.

TRBD2	TRBV30	TRBJ2-5	NA	TGTGCCTGGAGTTCCGGACTAGCGGGAGTAGGGGAGACCCAGTACTTC	CAWSSGLAGVGETQYF
NA	TRBV5-4	TRBJ2-7	NA	TGTGCCAGCAAGCCGACAGAATCGAGCTCCTACGAGCAGTACTTC	CASKPTESSSYEQYF
TRBD2	TRBV29-1	TRBJ2-1	NA	TGCAGCGTTGGATGGAGCGGGGCCTACAATGAGCAGTTCTTC	CSVGWSGAYNEQFF
NA	TRBV7-2	TRBJ1-1	NA	TGTGCCAGCAGCTCGGGATTGAACACTGAAGCTTTCTTT	CASSSGLNTEAFF
TRBD1	TRBV10-3	TRBJ1-1	once	TGTGCCATCAGTCCGGGACAGGGTGGAACTGAAGCTTTCTTT	CAISPGQGGTEAFF
NA	TRBV12-5	TRBJ1-6	NA	TGTGCTAGTGTCCACACTTCCGCCAATTCACCCCTCCACTTT	CASVHTSANSPLHF
NA	TRBV6-5	TRBJ1-1	NA	TGTGCCAGCAGTCCCTGGATGGGGGCGCCCACTGAAGCTTTCTTT	CASSPWMGAPTEAFF
NA	TRBV5-1	TRBJ2-1	NA	TGCGCCAGCAGCTTGGGGCTGCAGGCTGGCCGTAGCAATGAGCAGTTCTTC	CASSLGLQAGRSNEQFF
NA	TRBV2	TRBJ1-1	once	TGTGCCAGCAGTGCCGGGAGGAATACTGAAGCTTTCTTT	CASSAGRNTEAFF
NA	TRBV15	TRBJ1-4	NA	TGTGCCACCAGCAGAGATCTCCATGAAAAACTGTTTTTT	CATSRDLHEKLFF
TRBD1	TRBV3-1/TRBV3-2	TRBJ1-1	NA	TGTGCCAGCAGCCAAACCGGGACAGACGAAGCTTTCTTT	CASSQTGTDEAFF
NA	TRBV3-1/TRBV3-2	TRBJ1-6	few	TGTGCCAGCAGCCATTCCTCACTGGGCTCCTATAATTCACCCCTCCACTTT	CASSHSSLGSYNSPLHF
NA	TRBV18	TRBJ2-7	NA	TGTGCCAGCTCACCACAAGACACCTACGAGCAGTACTTC	CASSPQDTYEQYF
TRBD1	TRBV25-1	TRBJ2-2	NA	TGTGCCAGCAGCGGACAGGGGGAAACCGGGGAGCTGTTTTTT	CASSGQGETGELFF
NA	TRBV23-1	TRBJ1-1	few	TGCGCCAGCAGTCAATCGGAGATGAACACTGAAGCTTTCTTT	CASSQSEMNTEAFF
TRBD1	TRBV9	TRBJ2-7	NA	TGTGCCAGCAGCTTAACAGGGGGGCCCTACGAGCAGTACTTC	CASSLTGGPYEQYF
NA	TRBV7-3	TRBJ2-1	few	TGTGCCAGCAGCCAGACGAGTGAGCAGTTCTTC	CASSQTSEQFF
NA	TRBV5-1	TRBJ2-1	NA	TGCGCCAGCAGCTTGGCCCCGCTCTCCGGCTCCTACAATGAGCAGTTCTTC	CASSLAPLSGSYNEQFF
NA	TRBV19	TRBJ2-6	NA	TGTGCCAGTAGTATACAGGGGTTGAGTACTGGGGCCAACGTCCTGACTTTC	CASSIQGLSTGANVLTF
NA	TRBV6-5	TRBJ1-2	NA	TGTGCCAGCAGTTACAGTCCAGGGATTGTTCGCTACACCTTC	CASSYSPGIVRYTF
NA	TRBV7-9	TRBJ1-1	few	TGTGCCAGCAGCCCACCACGAGGGAAGGACACTGAAGCTTTCTTT	CASSPPRGKDTEAFF
NA	TRBV3-1/TRBV3-2	TRBJ1-1	once	TGTGCCAGCAGCCCGATCATGGGTCGGGGTACTGAAGCTTTCTTT	CASSPIMGRGTEAFF